These T cell receptor beta chains were read from a single sample in a study of blood T cell repertoires in COVID-19. Here immunoSEQ multiplex PCR was the method, and the copy in TCRdb shows in-frame clones only, minus some. The sample has 300,000 to 400,000 clones; roughly nine tenths are singletons. Sequencing was done on a sample of PBMCs or T cells enriched from blood (not recorded which). The receptor source for this set is a man younger than 35 who had recovered from COVID-19. The CDR3 runs from the conserved cysteine through the conserved F or W. The D gene is left open where the match is weak. Size values are once, few and many counts, or a class for expanded clones, and some rows have none.

j_call,cdr3_length,clone_size,v_call,d_call,cdr3_nt,cdr3_aa
TRBJ2-1,19,-,TRBV7-2,-,TGTGCCAGCAGCTTACTTGGGGCAGGGAAGGGGGAAAGCCACAATGAGCAGTTCTTC,CASSLLGAGKGESHNEQFF
TRBJ1-1,14,-,TRBV19,-,TGTGCCAGTAGTATAGGGGCACTGAACACTGAAGCTTTCTTT,CASSIGALNTEAFF
TRBJ2-1,13,-,TRBV30,TRBD1,TGTGCCTGGAGTACCAGGGGGTTTAGGGAGCAGTTCTTC,CAWSTRGFREQFF
TRBJ2-2,18,once,TRBV7-3,TRBD1,TGTGCCAGCAGCTTAATGGTGGGGACAGTCCCGCTCGGCGGGGAGCTGTTTTTT,CASSLMVGTVPLGGELFF
TRBJ2-7,15,-,TRBV28,TRBD1,TGTGCCAGCACCCCCCCGGGGCAGGGGGCTTACGAGCAGTACTTC,CASTPPGQGAYEQYF
TRBJ1-2,15,once,TRBV6-5,-,TGTGCCAGCAGCCCGCGAACGGGAGGGTTCTATGGCTACACCTTC,CASSPRTGGFYGYTF
TRBJ1-1,15,-,TRBV9,-,TGTGCCAGCAGCGTACTCCCCGGGTCAAACACTGAAGCTTTCTTT,CASSVLPGSNTEAFF
TRBJ1-2,14,few,TRBV5-6,-,TGTGCCAGCAGCCGTGGACAGATTTTCTATGGCTACACCTTC,CASSRGQIFYGYTF
TRBJ1-6,16,-,TRBV5-1,-,TGCGCCAGCAGCTTGGGACACACGGAGGGTAATTCACCCCTCCACTTT,CASSLGHTEGNSPLHF
TRBJ2-1,14,-,TRBV5-1,-,TGCGCCAGCAGCTTGCTCCGGGATCGGAATGAGCAGTTCTTC,CASSLLRDRNEQFF
TRBJ1-5,15,-,TRBV19,-,TGTGCCACCCGGGACTCGGGGTTTGGCAATCAGCCCCAGCATTTT,CATRDSGFGNQPQHF
TRBJ1-6,14,-,TRBV4-1,-,TGCGCCAGCAGCCAACGAAGCGTAGATTCACCCCTCCACTTT,CASSQRSVDSPLHF
TRBJ1-6,14,-,TRBV18,-,TGTGCCAGCTCGACGCAGGGAGGGGATTCACCCCTCCACTTT,CASSTQGGDSPLHF
TRBJ2-7,18,-,TRBV6-1,-,TGTGCCAGCAGTGAAGTCTGGCCAGGGGAGACCCCATCCTACGAGCAGTACTTC,CASSEVWPGETPSYEQYF
TRBJ2-7,14,-,TRBV2,-,TGTGCCAGCAGTGTCCGGGACAAGACCTACGAGCAGTACTTC,CASSVRDKTYEQYF
TRBJ2-1,16,-,TRBV27,-,TGTGCCAGCAGTTTACAGGCCCCCATAACCTACAATGAGCAGTTCTTC,CASSLQAPITYNEQFF
TRBJ2-1,13,-,TRBV12-3/TRBV12-4,-,TGTGCCAGCAGTCCAGGGATCTACAATGAGCAGTTCTTC,CASSPGIYNEQFF
TRBJ2-1,15,-,TRBV6-1,TRBD1,TGTGCCAGCAGCTCCGGGACAGGGGGCTACAATGAGCAGTTCTTC,CASSSGTGGYNEQFF
TRBJ1-5,15,-,TRBV27,-,TGTGCCAGCAGTTTATCCTGGCAGGGCTATCAGCCCCAGCATTTT,CASSLSWQGYQPQHF
TRBJ1-6,15,-,TRBV19,-,TGTGCCAGTAGTCTTATGGACAGTTATAATTCACCCCTCCACTTT,CASSLMDSYNSPLHF
TRBJ2-1,13,-,TRBV28,-,TGTGCCAGCAGTTTACCAACCTACAATGAGCAGTTCTTC,CASSLPTYNEQFF
TRBJ1-1,15,-,TRBV2,-,TGTGCCAGCACAGTCCCCGGAGAGACTCTTGCTGAAGCTTTCTTT,CASTVPGETLAEAFF
TRBJ2-3,13,-,TRBV19,-,TGTGCCAGTACGGCGGGGTGGGCAGATACGCAGTATTTT,CASTAGWADTQYF
TRBJ1-5,15,-,TRBV28,TRBD1,TGTGCCAGCAGTTTAGGGACAGGGGGGAAGCAGCCCCAGCATTTT,CASSLGTGGKQPQHF
TRBJ2-1,15,-,TRBV27,TRBD2,TGTGCCAGCAGTGCTCCTAGCGGATCCTACAATGAGCAGTTCTTC,CASSAPSGSYNEQFF
TRBJ1-2,15,-,TRBV5-4,-,TGTGCCAGCAGCTTGGTAGGGAATTTCGGGGAAGGCTACACCTTC,CASSLVGNFGEGYTF
TRBJ2-7,15,-,TRBV6-4,TRBD1,TGTGCCAGCAGTGCACAGGGGGCTAACTCTGACGAGCAGTACTTC,CASSAQGANSDEQYF
TRBJ1-2,11,once,TRBV19,-,TGTGCCAGTAGTATAACAGGAAGCTACACCTTC,CASSITGSYTF
TRBJ2-7,10,-,TRBV30,-,TGTGCCTGGGAACTAGGCGAGCAGTACTTC,CAWELGEQYF
TRBJ2-7,15,-,TRBV3-1/TRBV3-2,TRBD2,TGTGCCAGCAGCCAAGGACTAGCGGGAGGAAACGAGCAGTACTTC,CASSQGLAGGNEQYF
TRBJ1-5,12,-,TRBV12-5,-,TGTGCTAGTGGGTACCCCCAAGGGGGCCAGCATTTT,CASGYPQGGQHF
TRBJ2-1,13,-,TRBV20-1,-,TGCAGTGCTAGTAGGGACTCCACATACGAGCAGTTCTTC,CSASRDSTYEQFF
TRBJ1-1,16,few,TRBV3-1/TRBV3-2,-,TGTGCCAGCAGCCAAAACCCCAGGGTTAGGAACACTGAAGCTTTCTTT,CASSQNPRVRNTEAFF
TRBJ1-1,12,-,TRBV3-1/TRBV3-2,-,TGTGCCAGCAGCCCCGCAGGGGCTGAAGCTTTCTTT,CASSPAGAEAFF
TRBJ1-6,15,-,TRBV5-4,-,TGTGCCAGCAGCAGAGGTGGCACCTATAATTCACCCCTCCACTTT,CASSRGGTYNSPLHF
TRBJ2-7,13,-,TRBV28,TRBD2,TGTGCCAGCAGTATCGCGGGGGGCTACGAGCAGTACTTC,CASSIAGGYEQYF
TRBJ2-1,16,-,TRBV5-5,-,TGTGCCAGCAGCCGAGGGGGGGTGGCCTCCTACAATGAGCAGTTCTTC,CASSRGGVASYNEQFF
TRBJ2-1,16,-,TRBV28,-,TGTGCCAGCAGTTCCCCCCGAATAGTTCCGTTGTATGAGCAGTTCTTC,CASSSPRIVPLYEQFF
TRBJ2-1,15,-,TRBV28,TRBD2,TGTGCCAGCAGTACTCCTAGCGGGCCTTACAATGAGCAGTTCTTC,CASSTPSGPYNEQFF
TRBJ2-7,14,-,TRBV7-3,-,TGTGCCAGCAGCTTAGTCCCGACTAGTGGCGAGCAGTACTTC,CASSLVPTSGEQYF
TRBJ2-1,16,-,TRBV5-3,TRBD2,TGTGCCAGAAGCATCCGACTAGCGGGGAATTACAATGAGCAGTTCTTC,CARSIRLAGNYNEQFF
TRBJ2-1,10,-,TRBV28,-,TGTGCCACCACCGGGGATGAGCAGTTCTTC,CATTGDEQFF
TRBJ2-7,14,-,TRBV5-1,TRBD1,TGCGCCAGCAGCTTGAGGACAGGGGGCAGCGAGCAGTACTTC,CASSLRTGGSEQYF
TRBJ2-3,15,once,TRBV4-2,-,TGTGCCAGCAGCCCCATCGGCGGTGGCACAGATACGCAGTATTTT,CASSPIGGGTDTQYF
TRBJ1-4,13,-,TRBV3-1/TRBV3-2,-,TGTGCCAGCAGCCAATACGCCGGTGAAAAACTGTTTTTT,CASSQYAGEKLFF
TRBJ1-6,15,-,TRBV6-5,-,TGTGCCAGCACCGAGTTAGGGGTTTCAAGCTCACCCCTCCACTTT,CASTELGVSSSPLHF
TRBJ2-1,11,-,TRBV5-1,-,TGCGCCAGCAGCTTGGCAGGTCGGCAGTTCTTC,CASSLAGRQFF
TRBJ1-2,13,once,TRBV25-1,-,TGTGCCAGCAGTGATATTGGGGCTTGGGGCTACACCTTC,CASSDIGAWGYTF
TRBJ2-1,15,-,TRBV30,TRBD1,TGTGCCTGGAAGGACAGGGGGAGACCTTACAATGAGCAGTTCTTC,CAWKDRGRPYNEQFF
TRBJ2-7,14,-,TRBV7-2,-,TGTGCCAGCAGCGTACTAGTCGACTCCTACGAGCAGTACTTC,CASSVLVDSYEQYF
TRBJ1-5,14,-,TRBV19,-,TGTGCCAGTAAGGGCGCAGGGATCAATCAGCCCCAGCATTTT,CASKGAGINQPQHF
TRBJ2-6,19,-,TRBV19,TRBD2,TGTGCCAGTAGTATATTCTCTAGCGGGGGGGCCAATGGGGCCAACGTCCTGACTTTC,CASSIFSSGGANGANVLTF
TRBJ1-4,14,-,TRBV7-8,TRBD1,TGTGCCAGCAGCTTTCGACAGGGTTACGAAAAACTGTTTTTT,CASSFRQGYEKLFF